One sample yielded the 30 T cell receptor beta chains listed below, sequenced in a study of CD8 T cells in Susac syndrome. Random hexamers primed reverse transcription of about 0.45 to 1 ug RNA. TCRdb fed the immunoSEQ multiplex PCR reads into MiXCR, producing one record per CDR3 protein. The sample records about 210,000 distinct CDR3 sequences, 85% to 95% being singletons. Source material: CD4+ T cells from PBMCs. The receptors stem from a human donor with multiple sclerosis.

This chain joins TRBV12-3 or TRBV12-4 and TRBJ2-5; D not resolved. This CDR3 is 14 amino acids long. The V end was cut by 1 base, the J end by 3 bases, with 9 bases between. The CDR3 region has the DNA TGTGCCAGCAGTTTAGGGGGATACGAAGAGACCCAGTACTTC. The encoded protein is CASSLGGYEETQYF.

The chain is built from TRBV10-3 and TRBJ2-3; D possibly corresponds to TRBD2 (6 bases). V was clipped by 8 bases and J by 1 base, with 13 bases between them. The germline V gene has CDR1 ENHRY and CDR2 SYGVKD. This CDR3 has 14 amino acids. For the CDR3, the DNA is TGTGCCATCCGTGGAGGCGGGGGCACAGATACGCAGTATTTT. This gives the protein CAIRGGGGTDTQYF.

The chain links TRBV6-5 to TRBJ1-2, with 10 bases lining up with TRBD1. The V gene's germline CDR1 is MNHEY and CDR2 SVGAGI. The CDR3 totals 16 residues. J gave up 4 bases and V 0 bases, and 5 bases lay outside the gene matches. This chain's CDR3 is CASSYSGTGVAYGYTF. CDR3 sequence (DNA): TGTGCCAGCAGTTACTCGGGGACAGGGGTGGCCTATGGCTACACCTTC.

The chain joins TRBV3-1 to TRBJ1-1; the match to TRBD1 covers 9 bases. With V trimmed by 4 bases and J by 5 bases, 8 bases remained unmatched. The CDR3 is 15 amino acids. Germline CDR1 LGHDT, CDR2 YNNKEL (reference sequence). The CDR3 DNA is TGTGCCAGCAGCCGAACACAGGGGGCTCGGACTGAAGCTTTCTTT. Translated, it gives CASSRTQGARTEAFF.

The CDR3 DNA reads TGCAGTGCTAGCGCTAGCGGGGGCCGGGATACGCAGTATTTT. Translating it yields CSASASGGRDTQYF. This chain links TRBV20-1 with TRBJ2-3, with TRBD2 identical over 10 bases. With V trimmed by 3 bases and J by 6 bases, 6 bases remained unmatched. The CDR3 has 14 amino acids. In germline, CDR1 is DFQATT, CDR2 SNEGSKA (reference sequence).

The chain recombines TRBV30 with TRBJ2-7, with a tentative D call TRBD2 (5 bases). CDR1 and CDR2 from the germline V gene are GTSNPN and SVGIG (reference sequence). Trimming left V 2 bases short and J 6 bases short, with 8 bases between. CDR3 length equals 11 residues. For the CDR3, the DNA is TGTGCCTGGAGTCGCGCGGGCGAGCAGTACTTC. This encodes CAWSRAGEQYF. The whole variable domain, remainder taken from reference TRBV30 and TRBJ2-7, is SQTIHQWPATLVQPVGSPLSLECTVEGTSNPNLYWYRQAAGRGLQLLFYSVGIGQISSEVPQNLSASRPQDRQFILSSKKLLLSDSGFYLCAWSRAGEQYFGPGTRLTVT.

The chain is built from TRBV7-2 and TRBJ1-4; D is unclear. The ends were cut back, 4 bases at V and 7 bases at J, with 7 bases in the middle. The CDR3 sequence is 12 residues long. In germline, CDR1 is SGHTA, CDR2 FQGNSA. CDR3 in amino acids: CASSSVGEKLFF. The CDR3 DNA reads as TGTGCCAGCAGCTCGGTTGGTGAAAAACTGTTTTTT.

The chain couples TRBV30 to TRBJ2-1; D is unresolved. CDR1 is GTSNPN, CDR2 SVGIG, per germline (reference sequence). CDR3 size: 15 residues. V gave up 2 bases and J gave up 0 bases, with 11 bases separating them. The CDR3 is CAWSLRASSYNEQFF. In DNA, the CDR3 is TGTGCCTGGAGTTTACGGGCGAGCTCCTACAATGAGCAGTTCTTC.

The V call is TRBV7-9, the J call TRBJ2-2; D gene ambiguous. The CDR3 is made up of 12 amino acids. Germline V gene data show CDR1 as SEHNR and CDR2 as FQNEAQ (reference sequence). Trimming removed 3 bases at V and 6 bases at J, with 5 bases between. The CDR3 sequence: CASSFSAGELFF. DNA of the CDR3: TGTGCCAGCAGCTTTTCCGCCGGGGAGCTGTTTTTT. Combining the CDR3 with reference TRBV7-9 and TRBJ2-2 gives the whole variable domain DTGVSQNPRHKITKRGQNVTFRCDPISEHNRLYWYRQTLGQGPEFLTYFQNEAQLEKSRLLSDRFSAERPKGSFSTLEIQRTEQGDSAMYLCASSFSAGELFFGEGSRLTVL.

V usage is TRBV9 and J usage is TRBJ1-1; D is possibly TRBD1 (6 bases). Germline lookup yields CDR1 SGDLS and CDR2 YYNGEE. This CDR3 comprises 14 residues. The V end lost 4 bases, the J end lost 1 base, and 11 bases lay between the germline ends. The DNA for the CDR3 is TGTGCCAGCAGCAAGACAGGCGAGAACACTGAAGCTTTCTTT. Translation gives CASSKTGENTEAFF.

This chain links TRBV2 with TRBJ2-5; TRBD2 matches at 8 bases. The CDR3 is 14 amino acids. Looked up from germline, CDR1 is SNHLY and CDR2 is FYNNEI. With 2 bases clipped from V and 5 bases from J, the junction kept 4 bases outside the gene matches. The CDR3 DNA sequence: TGTGCCAGCAGTGAACGGACTAGCCGGGAGACCCAGTACTTC. As protein: CASSERTSRETQYF.

Only one count was recorded for this clonotype. This chain links TRBV9 with TRBJ1-1; D gene uncertain. This CDR3 region has 14 residues. The V end was cut by 0 bases, the J end by 5 bases, with 11 bases between. The germline V gene has CDR1 SGDLS and CDR2 YYNGEE. The CDR3 nucleotides are TGTGCCAGCAGCGTAGATCAGGTGGGGACTGAAGCTTTCTTT. It is translated as CASSVDQVGTEAFF.

This sequence joins TRBV20-1 and TRBJ2-5; D remains unclear. V was cut by 6 bases and J by 4 bases, with 9 bases left in between. This CDR3 spans 11 amino acids. The V gene's germline CDR1 is DFQATT and CDR2 SNEGSKA (reference sequence). The CDR3 reads CSARRSETQYF. In DNA form, the CDR3 reads TGCAGTGCCCGACGGTCAGAGACCCAGTACTTC.

The chain is built from TRBV19 and TRBJ1-5; D gene ambiguous. CDR1 LNHDA and CDR2 SQIVND come from the germline V gene (reference sequence). This CDR3 has 13 amino acids. Deletions cut 5 bases from V and 3 bases from J, with 8 bases between. The DNA for the CDR3 is TGTGCCAGTAGTCCCCAAGTCAATCAGCCCCAGCATTTT. Translation gives CASSPQVNQPQHF.

The chain uses TRBV20-1 and TRBJ1-2, with 7 bases fitting TRBD1. Germline V gene data show CDR1 as DFQATT and CDR2 as SNEGSKA (reference sequence). With V trimmed by 6 bases and J by 2 bases, 6 bases remained unmatched. This CDR3 has 13 amino acids. The CDR3: CSARMDRNYGYTF. Written as DNA, the CDR3 is TGCAGTGCCAGAATGGACAGGAACTATGGCTACACCTTC.

The chain employs TRBV2 and TRBJ2-5; unclear D gene. CDR1 SNHLY and CDR2 FYNNEI come from the germline V gene. The CDR3 sequence is 14 residues long. The V end lost 5 bases, the J end lost 4 bases, and 14 bases lay between the germline ends. CDR3 DNA: TGTGCCAGCAGTCTAGGACGATCCTCAGAGACCCAGTACTTC. This encodes CASSLGRSSETQYF.

The chain has TRBV30 and TRBJ2-7; D is undetermined. Germline CDR1 reads GTSNPN; CDR2 reads SVGIG (reference sequence). This CDR3 has 12 residues. Trimming left V 2 bases short and J 7 bases short, with 12 bases between. CDR3 DNA sequence: TGTGCCTGGAGTTTCGGTCCGAGAGAGCAGTACTTC. It codes for CAWSFGPREQYF.

This clonotype occurred once. The V gene is TRBV4-1, the J gene TRBJ1-2, with D possibly matching TRBD1 (5 bases). From germline, CDR1 is MGHRA and CDR2 YSYEKL. The germline V and J ends were trimmed by 3 bases and 4 bases, with 15 bases remaining between them. CDR3 length: 15 residues. CDR3: CASSQQDGQGYGYTF. The CDR3 DNA reads as TGCGCCAGCAGCCAGCAGGACGGCCAGGGCTATGGCTACACCTTC.

The chain links TRBV3-1 to TRBJ2-3; D possibly corresponds to TRBD1 (5 bases). The V gene's germline CDR1 is LGHDT and CDR2 YNNKEL (reference sequence). V dropped 6 bases and J dropped 5 bases, with 18 bases sitting between them. This CDR3 is built from 15 residues. CDR3 sequence: CASSPERGFGDTQYF. The CDR3 coding sequence is TGTGCCAGCAGTCCGGAAAGGGGTTTTGGAGATACGCAGTATTTT.

This sequence joins TRBV9 and TRBJ1-2; 11 bases are a match to TRBD1. The germline V gene has CDR1 SGDLS and CDR2 YYNGEE. V trimming: 2 bases; J trimming: 7 bases; junction bases outside the gene matches: 7. The CDR3 is made up of 15 amino acids. DNA of the CDR3: TGTGCCAGCAGCGTCCCAGGACAGGGGGCATCTGGCTACACCTTC. This encodes CASSVPGQGASGYTF.

The chain couples TRBV7-2 to TRBJ2-7; 8 bases are shared with TRBD2. CDR3 length: 14 amino acids. Germline V lookup: CDR1 SGHTA, CDR2 FQGNSA. V was pared by 5 bases and J by 4 bases, with 7 bases of the junction left unmatched. Here the CDR3 DNA reads TGTGCCAGCAGCCCGGGGGGGGCCAGTTACGAGCAGTACGTC. Protein sequence: CASSPGGASYEQYV.

V usage is TRBV27 and J usage is TRBJ2-7; 7 bases are a match to TRBD1. This CDR3 is 14 amino acids long. Germline CDR1 is MNHEY and CDR2 is SMNVEV (reference sequence). With V trimmed by 10 bases and J by 0 bases, 9 bases remained unmatched. The CDR3 spells CANYRGTLSYEQYF. The DNA of the CDR3 is TGTGCCAACTACAGGGGTACCCTCTCCTACGAGCAGTACTTC.

The chain joins TRBV2 to TRBJ2-5, with D maybe TRBD2 (6 bases). V gave up 5 bases and J gave up 5 bases, with 15 bases separating them. The length of the CDR3 is 14 residues. Germline CDR1 reads SNHLY; CDR2 reads FYNNEI. CDR3 sequence: CASSRERGAETQYF. In DNA, the CDR3 is TGTGCCAGCAGTCGGGAGCGCGGGGCGGAGACCCAGTACTTC.

J is TRBJ1-2 and V is TRBV7-9, with 7 bases identical to TRBD1. The germline gives CDR1 SEHNR, CDR2 FQNEAQ (reference sequence). Trimming cost V 1 base and J 2 bases; bases outside gene matches: 7. This CDR3 contains 16 residues. The CDR3 nucleotides read TGTGCCAGCAGCTTAGTAGCGGGGGACAGCAACTATGGCTACACCTTC. This gives the protein CASSLVAGDSNYGYTF.

The gene calls are TRBV6-5 and TRBJ2-3; D gene unclear. This CDR3 is 17 amino acids long. Trimming removed 0 bases from V and 0 bases from J, with 13 bases in between. CDR1 is MNHEY and CDR2 is SVGAGI in the germline V gene. The CDR3: CASSYSRPRSSTDTQYF. As DNA, the CDR3 is TGTGCCAGCAGTTACTCCCGACCGCGATCTAGCACAGATACGCAGTATTTT.

This clonotype occurred once. The J gene is TRBJ1-5, the V gene TRBV27; D unresolved. The germline CDR1 and CDR2 sequences are MNHEY and SMNVEV (reference sequence). Trimming left V 3 bases short and J 0 bases short, with 9 bases between. The CDR3 runs to 15 residues. The CDR3 DNA reads as TGTGCCAGCAGTTTTGGGCCGGTTAGCAATCAGCCCCAGCATTTT. Its translation is CASSFGPVSNQPQHF.

The rearrangement links TRBV12-3 or TRBV12-4 to TRBJ2-1, with D maybe TRBD1 (6 bases). The V and J ends lost 4 bases and 4 bases respectively, with 17 bases between them. CDR3 length equals 16 residues. The CDR3 reads CASSYGTPLSYNEQFF. CDR3 nucleotides: TGTGCCAGCAGTTACGGGACACCCTTATCATACAATGAGCAGTTCTTC.

This clonotype was counted a single time. CDR3 sequence reads: CASSSRTSVSYNEQFF. The CDR3 nucleotides read TGTGCCAGCAGCTCACGGACTAGTGTGTCCTACAATGAGCAGTTCTTC. This chain joins TRBV5-6 and TRBJ2-1, with 7 bases fitting TRBD2. V was clipped by 3 bases and J by 1 base; unmatched bases: 7. Germline V lookup: CDR1 SGHDT, CDR2 YYEEEE. The CDR3 runs 16 residues.

The CDR3 spells CASSENGYTF. The CDR3 bases are TGTGCCAGCAGTGAGAATGGCTACACCTTC. J is TRBJ1-2 and V is TRBV2; unclear D gene. The V end lost 3 bases, the J end lost 6 bases, and 2 bases lay between the germline ends. This CDR3 is built from 10 residues. Germline V lookup: CDR1 SNHLY, CDR2 FYNNEI.

V and J are TRBV29-1 and TRBJ2-5; 9 bases are shared with TRBD1. The V segment lost 7 bases and the J segment 13 bases; nucleotides outside the gene matches: 7. Germline values: CDR1 SQVTM, CDR2 ANQGSEA. This CDR3 contains 10 residues. CDR3 sequence reads: CSGRDRVMYF. The CDR3 region has the DNA TGCAGCGGCCGGGACAGGGTCATGTACTTC.